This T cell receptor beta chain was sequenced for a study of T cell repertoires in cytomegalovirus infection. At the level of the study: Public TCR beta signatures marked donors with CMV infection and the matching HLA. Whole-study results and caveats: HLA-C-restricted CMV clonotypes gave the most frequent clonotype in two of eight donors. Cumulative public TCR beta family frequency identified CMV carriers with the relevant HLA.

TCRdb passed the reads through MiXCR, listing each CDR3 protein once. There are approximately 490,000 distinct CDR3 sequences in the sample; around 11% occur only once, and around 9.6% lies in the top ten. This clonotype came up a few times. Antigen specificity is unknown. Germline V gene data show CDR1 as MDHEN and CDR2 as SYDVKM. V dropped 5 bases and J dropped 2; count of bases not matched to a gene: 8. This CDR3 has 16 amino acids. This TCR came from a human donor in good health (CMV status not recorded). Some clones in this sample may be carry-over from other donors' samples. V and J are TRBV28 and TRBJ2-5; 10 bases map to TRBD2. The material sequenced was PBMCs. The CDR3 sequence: CASSDPSGSAQETQYF. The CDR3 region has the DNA TGTGCCAGCAGTGATCCTAGCGGGAGCGCTCAAGAGACCCAGTACTTC. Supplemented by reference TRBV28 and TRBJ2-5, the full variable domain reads DVKVTQSSRYLVKRTGEKVFLECVQDMDHENMFWYRQDPGLGLRLIYFSYDVKMKEKGDIPEGYSVSREKKERFSLILESASTNQTSMYLCASSDPSGSAQETQYFGPGTRLLVL.